The 19 T cell receptor beta chains below all came from one sample that was sequenced in a study of low-dose radiotherapy and immunotherapy resistance in tumors. Time point denoted: before trial treatment. TRAV- and TRBV-specific primers primed first-strand cDNA, covering alpha and beta chains. For amplifying TCRs, the PCR ran for approximately 18 cycles with Phusion, which was used together with a constant-region primer and the adapter on the V primers. TCRdb reprocessed the reads with MiXCR, giving one entry per CDR3 protein. The sample lists over 65,000 distinct CDR3 sequences, roughly 19% occurring once. Sample: PBMCs, taken before treatment. These receptors all stem from a male donor with prostate cancer.

This clonotype was picked up many times. The chain links TRBV7-8 to TRBJ2-1; 9 nucleotides align to TRBD2. Unmatched junction bases numbered 4, after V lost 5 bases and J lost 5 bases. CDR3 length equals 14 residues. The germline V gene has CDR1 SGHVS and CDR2 FQNEAQ. CDR3 DNA: TGTGCCAGCAGCAGCGGGAGGATGAACAATGAGCAGTTCTTC. Protein: CASSSGRMNNEQFF.

This clonotype was picked up many times. This chain links TRBV5-1 with TRBJ2-3, with 7 bases fitting TRBD2. With V trimmed by 6 bases and J by 2 bases, 9 bases remained unmatched. Germline V gene sequence: CDR1 SGHRS, CDR2 YFSETQ. The CDR3 is 15 amino acids. In DNA, the CDR3 is TGCGCCAGCAAGGAGCGGGGTTCTCACACAGATACGCAGTATTTT. Its protein is CASKERGSHTDTQYF.

Many counts were recorded for this clonotype. The genes are TRBV7-2 and TRBJ2-3; no clear D. The CDR3 is made up of 12 amino acids. CDR1 SGHTA and CDR2 FQGNSA come from the germline V gene. The V end was cut by 3 bases, the J end by 4 bases, with 5 bases between. CDR3 coding DNA: TGTGCCAGCAGCTTCAGCTCAGATACGCAGTATTTT. Its translation: CASSFSSDTQYF. Drawing the rest from reference TRBV7-2 and TRBJ2-3, the complete variable domain is GAGVSQSPSNKVTEKGKDVELRCDPISGHTALYWYRQSLGQGLEFLIYFQGNSAPDKSGLPSDRFSAERTGGSVSTLTIQRTQQEDSAVYLCASSFSSDTQYFGPGTRLTVL.

The sample holds one count of this clonotype. This sequence joins TRBV12-3 or TRBV12-4 and TRBJ2-1, with TRBD1 matching over 10 bases. The CDR3 totals 13 residues. With V trimmed by 5 bases and J by 14 bases, 9 bases remained unmatched. DNA of the CDR3: TGTGCCAGCAGTGCCCGGACAGGGGGTAAAGAGTTCTTC. Its translation is CASSARTGGKEFF.

Ten or more counts support this clonotype. The chain employs TRBV14 and TRBJ1-6; D not certain. This CDR3 contains 15 residues. V was pared by 0 bases and J by 7 bases, with 10 bases between. CDR1 and CDR2 (germline): SGHDN, FVKESK. The CDR3 region is CASSQDLDGNSPLHF. The CDR3 region has the DNA TGTGCCAGCAGCCAAGATCTAGACGGCAATTCACCCCTCCACTTT.

This clonotype appeared many times. The chain recombines TRBV7-9 with TRBJ1-2; weak D call: TRBD1 (6 bases). Trimming removed 5 bases at V and 12 bases at J, with 16 bases between. CDR1 SEHNR and CDR2 FQNEAQ come from the germline V gene (reference sequence). The CDR3 totals 12 residues. In DNA form, the CDR3 reads TGTGCCAGCAGCCCACCTACAGGGATTCACACCTTC. Translating it yields CASSPPTGIHTF.

This clonotype showed up many times. CDR3 amino acids: CASSPAGGAQPQHF. In DNA form, the CDR3 reads TGTGCCAGCAGCCCCGCAGGGGGGGCTCAGCCCCAGCATTTT. The V and J genes are TRBV6-2 or TRBV6-3 and TRBJ1-5; 7 bases are a match to TRBD1. Germline V gene data show CDR1 as MNHEY and CDR2 as SVGEGT. After removal of 6 bases from V and 6 bases from J, the junction contained 8 bases not matched to a gene. CDR3 length equals 14 residues.

In the case of this clonotype: With only one base between it and a far larger clone, this is likely a read error. This is likely a read error, given that the CDR3 carries no conserved phenylalanine or tryptophan at its end. This chain uses TRBV13 with TRBJ1-6; TRBD1 matches 8 bases. V lost 5 bases to trimming and J lost 7 bases; unmatched junction nucleotides: 7. In germline, CDR1 is PRHDT, CDR2 FYEKMQ (reference sequence). This CDR3 has 15 amino acids. The CDR3 region has the DNA TGTGCCAGCAGCCCCAGGGGGCGCTTGAATTCACCCCTCCACATT. As protein: CASSPRGRLNSPLHI.

V is TRBV5-4 and J is TRBJ2-3; 8 bases line up with TRBD2. The CDR3 is 15 amino acids. Germline CDR1 SGHNT, CDR2 YYREEE (reference sequence). V shed 2 bases, J shed 2 bases, and the junction held 4 bases outside the gene matches. CDR3 sequence reads: CASSFAGGNTDTQYF. As DNA, the CDR3 is TGTGCCAGCAGCTTTGCGGGGGGAAACACAGATACGCAGTATTTT.

The chain couples TRBV20-1 to TRBJ2-1, with 9 bases matching TRBD2. This CDR3 has 14 residues. The J segment lost 12 bases and the V segment lost 6 bases, leaving 15 bases of the junction unmatched. Germline lookup yields CDR1 DFQATT and CDR2 SNEGSKA (reference sequence). For the CDR3, the DNA is TGCAGTGCGACTTCGGGACTAGCCTATATTAGGCAGTTCTTC. Encoded protein: CSATSGLAYIRQFF.

In its sample, this clonotype was seen many times. The rearrangement joins TRBV11-2 to TRBJ1-1, with D possibly TRBD1 on 5 matching bases. Trimming pared 5 bases from V and 5 bases from J, leaving 12 bases between. The CDR3 consists of 13 residues. Germline lookup yields CDR1 SGHAT and CDR2 FQNNGV. CDR3 region: CASSTQGRTEAFF. The CDR3 DNA reads TGTGCCAGCAGCACTCAGGGTCGGACTGAAGCTTTCTTT.

This clonotype showed up many times. The chain has TRBV14 and TRBJ2-2, with a tentative D call TRBD2 (5 bases). CDR1 SGHDN and CDR2 FVKESK come from the germline V gene. This CDR3 region has 13 residues. The ends were cut back, 4 bases at V and 5 bases at J, with 8 bases in the middle. The CDR3 sequence: CASSPAGTGELFF. CDR3 nucleotides: TGTGCCAGCAGCCCGGCGGGTACCGGGGAGCTGTTTTTT.

This clonotype was counted ten times or more. The chain joins TRBV12-3 or TRBV12-4 to TRBJ1-6, with TRBD1 matching over 9 bases. This CDR3 comprises 15 residues. With 5 bases clipped from V and 9 bases from J, the junction kept 8 bases outside the gene matches. CDR3 sequence reads: CASSPNRGRGSPLHF. CDR3 nucleotides: TGTGCCAGCAGTCCAAACAGGGGGCGAGGTTCACCCCTCCACTTT.

This clonotype was counted ten times or more. This chain uses TRBV20-1 with TRBJ1-4; D possibly corresponds to TRBD1 (6 bases). The CDR3 consists of 11 residues. Germline V gives CDR1 DFQATT, CDR2 SNEGSKA (reference sequence). Trimming removed 6 bases at V and 8 bases at J, with 10 bases between. CDR3 region: CSAKGVEKLFF. CDR3 sequence (DNA): TGCAGTGCCAAGGGGGTCGAAAAACTGTTTTTT.

CDR3 coding DNA: TGTGCCAGCCTTAAGCTACCCAGCGGGAGAGGGGACGAGCAGTACTTC. As protein: CASLKLPSGRGDEQYF. This chain links TRBV28 with TRBJ2-7; 8 nucleotides line up with TRBD2. Germline V gives CDR1 MDHEN, CDR2 SYDVKM. CDR3 length: 16 residues. The J segment lost 5 bases and the V segment lost 8 bases, leaving 17 bases of the junction unmatched.

This clonotype came up a few times. CDR3: CASSFNGGVQETQYF. DNA of the CDR3: TGTGCCAGCAGCTTTAACGGGGGGGTCCAAGAGACCCAGTACTTC. J is TRBJ2-5 and V is TRBV11-2, with 8 bases that match TRBD2. The CDR3 extends over 15 amino acids. V lost 3 bases, J lost 1 base, and 4 bases stayed unmatched. CDR1 is SGHAT and CDR2 is FQNNGV in the germline V gene.

In its sample, this clonotype was seen many times. The V and J genes are TRBV29-1 and TRBJ2-4; 11 bases agree with TRBD1. This CDR3 is built from 18 residues. With 0 bases clipped from V and 1 base from J, the junction kept 8 bases outside the gene matches. Germline CDR1 and CDR2: SQVTM and ANQGSEA. This CDR3 is CSVEDRRTGGAAKNIQYF. CDR3 bases: TGCAGCGTTGAAGATAGGAGGACAGGGGGCGCTGCCAAAAACATTCAGTACTTC.

V usage is TRBV30 and J usage is TRBJ2-7, with 7 bases fitting TRBD2. The junction had 7 bases not matched to a gene; V was cut back by 2 bases and J by 3 bases. The CDR3 totals 14 residues. In germline, CDR1 is GTSNPN, CDR2 SVGIG (reference sequence). The CDR3 sequence is CAWSRFGGSYEQYF. CDR3 bases: TGTGCCTGGAGTAGGTTCGGGGGGAGCTACGAGCAGTACTTC.

This clonotype has at least ten counts. The genes are TRBV18 and TRBJ1-3; 11 bases are a match to TRBD1. CDR1 KGHSH and CDR2 LQKENI come from the germline V gene. Trimming took 1 base from V and 6 from J; bases not matched to a gene: 2. The CDR3 consists of 15 residues. The CDR3 here is CASSPRTGGENTIYF. DNA of the CDR3: TGTGCCAGCTCACCACGGACAGGGGGCGAAAACACCATATATTTT.